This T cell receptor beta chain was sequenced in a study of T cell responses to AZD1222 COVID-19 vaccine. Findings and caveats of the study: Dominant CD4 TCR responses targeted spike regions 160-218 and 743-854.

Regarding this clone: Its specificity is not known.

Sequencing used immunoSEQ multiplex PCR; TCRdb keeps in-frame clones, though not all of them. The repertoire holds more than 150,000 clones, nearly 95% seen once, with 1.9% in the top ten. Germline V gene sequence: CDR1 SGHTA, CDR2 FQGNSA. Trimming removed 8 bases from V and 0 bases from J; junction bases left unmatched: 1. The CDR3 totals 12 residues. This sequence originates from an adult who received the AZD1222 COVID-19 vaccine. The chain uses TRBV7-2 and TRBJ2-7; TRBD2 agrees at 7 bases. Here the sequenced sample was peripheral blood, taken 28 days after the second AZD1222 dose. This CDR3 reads CASGTTSYEQYF. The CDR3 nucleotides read TGTGCCAGCGGGACTACCTCCTACGAGCAGTACTTC.